A single sample is the source of the 5 T cell receptor beta chains below, sequenced in a study of blood T cell repertoires in COVID-19 (dated by TCRdb to about 2020). The library was built by means of the immunoSEQ multiplex PCR assay. Here the immuneACCESS table is served through TCRdb, limited to in-frame sequences with V and J called. Missing clones are a known gap in these copies; in checked studies unresolved V genes cover under half, and the rest lacks a known reason. This sample has about 130,000 clones in its table, and less than 90% of those were observed once. Clones ranked in the top ten supply 5% to 7.5% of the sample. Input material: peripheral blood. Source of these receptors: an older man with active or convalescent COVID-19.

The CDR3 is CASSFSGRDTEAFF. Here the CDR3 DNA reads TGTGCCAGCAGCTTTAGCGGCCGGGACACTGAAGCTTTCTTT. The chain is built from TRBV7-3 and TRBJ1-1; D is unclear. The CDR3 is made up of 14 amino acids. V was trimmed by 3 bases and J by 3 bases, leaving 11 bases between them. Germline V gene sequence: CDR1 SGHTA, CDR2 FQGTGA.

J is TRBJ2-5 and V is TRBV10-3; TRBD2 matches 7 bases. Germline CDR1 reads ENHRY; CDR2 reads SYGVKD. The CDR3 runs 14 residues. Germline trimming cut 4 bases from V and 3 bases from J; bases unmatched to any gene: 5. The CDR3 region is CAISVRGEEETQYF. CDR3 bases: TGTGCCATCAGTGTTCGGGGGGAAGAAGAGACCCAGTACTTC.

The V call is TRBV18, the J call TRBJ1-3, with 7 bases aligning to TRBD1. Germline V gene data show CDR1 as KGHSH and CDR2 as LQKENI. CDR3 length equals 19 residues. Trimming cost V 0 bases and J 1 base; bases outside gene matches: 12. The CDR3 DNA reads TGTGCCAGCTCACCACCGGGACAGCCAATTCGGGGTTCTGGAAACACCATATATTTT. This sequence encodes CASSPPGQPIRGSGNTIYF. Based on the CDR3 plus reference TRBV18 and TRBJ1-3, the full variable domain is NAGVMQNPRHLVRRRGQEARLRCSPMKGHSHVYWYRQLPEEGLKFMVYLQKENIIDESGMPKERFSAEFPKEGPSILRIQQVVRGDSAAYFCASSPPGQPIRGSGNTIYFGEGSWLTVV.

The chain uses TRBV7-3 and TRBJ2-3, with D tentatively TRBD1 (6 bases). The V and J ends lost 2 bases and 2 bases respectively, with 8 bases between them. CDR3 length: 14 amino acids. CDR1 and CDR2 from the germline V gene are SGHTA and FQGTGA. The CDR3 DNA is TGTGCCAGCAGCTTAGGGGACACCACAGATACGCAGTATTTT. Encoded protein: CASSLGDTTDTQYF.

This chain links TRBV7-9 with TRBJ2-7, with no clear D. V was clipped by 5 bases and J by 3 bases, with 5 bases between them. Per germline, CDR1 SEHNR and CDR2 FQNEAQ (reference sequence). The CDR3 loop spans 11 amino acids. The CDR3 bases are TGTGCCAGCAGCCTCTACTACGAGCAGTACTTC. Translating gives CASSLYYEQYF.